The 10 T cell receptor beta chains reported below all come from one sample, sequenced in a study of OX40 agonist ivuxolimab in advanced cancers. Some clones are missing from TCRdb's copy, which holds only in-frame ones; the method was immunoSEQ multiplex PCR. The sample includes approximately 70,000 clones, roughly nine tenths seen only once; the top ten take roughly 1%. The sample here was CD4+ or CD8+ T cells sorted from blood, taken in a trial of the OX40 agonist ivuxolimab. The source is an adult with an advanced solid tumor such as melanoma, head and neck, liver or kidney cancer.

The J gene is TRBJ2-7, the V gene TRBV27; 7 bases align to TRBD2. The germline CDR1 and CDR2 sequences are MNHEY and SMNVEV (reference sequence). Trimming cost V 1 base and J 6 bases; bases outside gene matches: 6. This CDR3 has 14 residues. CDR3 bases: TGTGCCAGCAGTTTATGGGGGGGAACGGGCGAGCAGTACTTC. Its protein product is CASSLWGGTGEQYF.

The J gene is TRBJ2-1, the V gene TRBV28; 13 bases are shared with TRBD2. The germline V gene encodes CDR1 MDHEN and CDR2 SYDVKM. The CDR3 is 18 residues long. The V segment lost 5 bases and the J segment 6 bases; nucleotides outside the gene matches: 13. CDR3 in amino acids: CASSPLGTSGGAFNEQFF. The CDR3, as DNA: TGTGCCAGCAGTCCTTTGGGCACTAGCGGGGGGGCCTTCAATGAGCAGTTCTTC.

This sequence joins TRBV7-9 and TRBJ1-1, with TRBD1 identical over 7 bases. The CDR3 consists of 14 residues. Unmatched junction bases numbered 4, after V lost 5 bases and J lost 1 base. Germline V lookup: CDR1 SEHNR, CDR2 FQNEAQ (reference sequence). The CDR3 is CASSLGTANTEAFF. The CDR3 DNA follows: TGTGCCAGCAGCCTAGGGACAGCGAACACTGAAGCTTTCTTT.

The rearrangement links TRBV6-1 to TRBJ2-4; D gene ambiguous. CDR3 length: 13 amino acids. The V and J ends lost 3 bases and 3 bases respectively, with 6 bases between them. Germline-derived CDR1 and CDR2 are MNHNS and SASEGT. The CDR3 loop reads CASSEGGKNIQYF. In DNA, the CDR3 is TGTGCCAGCAGTGAGGGCGGCAAAAACATTCAGTACTTC.

The CDR3 is CASNFEGQGYGYTF. CDR3 nucleotide sequence: TGTGCCAGCAACTTCGAGGGACAGGGGTATGGCTACACCTTC. This chain joins TRBV2 and TRBJ1-2; 10 bases are a match to TRBD1. V lost 7 bases, J lost 5 bases, and 7 bases stayed unmatched. CDR3 size: 14 residues. The V gene's germline CDR1 is SNHLY and CDR2 FYNNEI.

The V call is TRBV7-6, the J call TRBJ2-7; the D is unclear. Trimming took 3 bases from V and 2 from J, leaving 5 bases between them. Germline-derived CDR1 and CDR2 are SGHVS and FNYEAQ. The CDR3 runs to 12 residues. CDR3 sequence (DNA): TGTGCCAGCAGCTTTAATCCCTACGAGCAGTACTTC. This encodes CASSFNPYEQYF.

The CDR3: CASSLASGEQYF. The CDR3 DNA sequence: TGTGCCAGCAGCTTAGCGTCAGGGGAGCAGTACTTC. The rearrangement links TRBV7-8 to TRBJ2-7; tentative D call: TRBD1 (5 bases). The ends were cut back, 0 bases at V and 7 bases at J, with 7 bases in the middle. Germline CDR1 and CDR2: SGHVS and FQNEAQ. The CDR3 covers 12 residues. Full variable domain (outside the CDR3, taken from reference TRBV7-8 and TRBJ2-7): GAGVSQSPRYKVAKRGQDVALRCDPISGHVSLFWYQQALGQGPEFLTYFQNEAQLDKSGLPSDRFFAERPEGSVSTLKIQRTQQEDSAVYLCASSLASGEQYFGPGTRLTVT.

The V and J genes are TRBV7-2 and TRBJ1-1; 7 nucleotides align to TRBD1. Trimming at V came to 2 bases and at J to 5 bases, leaving 5 bases not matched to a gene. The germline V gene encodes CDR1 SGHTA and CDR2 FQGNSA. The CDR3 contains 14 residues. CDR3 protein: CASSLNGRGTEAFF. The CDR3 DNA reads as TGTGCCAGCAGCTTAAATGGCAGGGGGACTGAAGCTTTCTTT.

In its sample, this clone was seen once. The chain joins TRBV11-2 to TRBJ2-7; D possibly corresponds to TRBD1 (5 bases). CDR1 and CDR2 (germline): SGHAT, FQNNGV. The CDR3 covers 13 residues. Trimming shortened V by 0 bases and J by 7 bases, and 10 bases separated the two germline ends. The chain's CDR3 is CASSLEGAGEQYF. For the CDR3, the DNA is TGTGCCAGCAGCTTAGAAGGGGCAGGGGAGCAGTACTTC.

The chain links TRBV7-9 to TRBJ1-5; possibly TRBD1 for D (5 bases). The germline V gene has CDR1 SEHNR and CDR2 FQNEAQ (reference sequence). The CDR3 is 14 residues long. V was shortened by 1 base and J by 5 bases, with 9 bases between the two germline ends. The CDR3 is CASSLGGGDQPQHF. Written as DNA, the CDR3 is TGTGCCAGCAGCTTAGGGGGGGGAGATCAGCCCCAGCATTTT.